One and the same sample provided the 24 T cell receptor beta chains below, sequenced in a study of blood T cell repertoires in COVID-19. Using immunoSEQ multiplex PCR, the repertoire was profiled, and TCRdb retains in-frame clones only, with some absent. The sample lists about 44,000 clones, less than 85% seen once, with over 4% in the top ten. Sequenced input: peripheral blood. These receptors were obtained from a woman in her 70s with acute or convalescent COVID-19.

Written as DNA, the CDR3 is TGTGCCAGCACAAGACAGGGGGCAGGGACTGAAGCTTTCTTT. Its protein is CASTRQGAGTEAFF. V usage is TRBV11-3 and J usage is TRBJ1-1, with TRBD1 matching over 10 bases. Germline values: CDR1 SGHNT, CDR2 YENEEA. The length of the CDR3 is 14 residues. V gave up 7 bases and J gave up 5 bases; unmatched junction bases: 7.

J is TRBJ2-1 and V is TRBV28, with D unresolved. Trimming left V 7 bases short and J 4 bases short, with 17 bases between. The CDR3 has 15 residues. Germline V gives CDR1 MDHEN, CDR2 SYDVKM. The CDR3: CASTSPLEFYNEQFF. The CDR3 DNA follows: TGTGCCAGCACTTCGCCGTTGGAGTTTTACAATGAGCAGTTCTTC.

The V and J genes are TRBV19 and TRBJ1-1; TRBD1 agrees at 7 bases. The length of the CDR3 is 15 residues. CDR1 is LNHDA, CDR2 SQIVND, per germline (reference sequence). V was clipped by 6 bases and J by 1 base; unmatched bases: 8. Here the CDR3 reads CASSHRQGGNTEAFF. The CDR3 DNA follows: TGTGCCAGTAGCCATCGACAGGGAGGGAACACTGAAGCTTTCTTT.

The chain has TRBV6-5 and TRBJ2-7; tentatively, D is TRBD2 (6 bases). The CDR3 runs to 14 residues. The germline CDR1 and CDR2 sequences are MNHEY and SVGAGI. Trimming removed 7 bases from V and 2 bases from J, with 15 bases in between. In DNA, the CDR3 is TGTGCCAGCACTCACTTGCGGGGTGCCTACGAGCAGTACTTC. Protein product: CASTHLRGAYEQYF.

This clone showed up just once. The J gene is TRBJ2-7, the V gene TRBV7-9, with D unclear. Germline loops: CDR1 SEHNR, CDR2 FQNEAQ (reference sequence). The CDR3 is 12 amino acids. Trimming pared 8 bases from V and 1 base from J, leaving 9 bases between. The CDR3 bases are TGTGCCAGCGGGCTCAATTCCTACGAGCAGTACTTC. Translation gives CASGLNSYEQYF.

The gene calls are TRBV28 and TRBJ1-2; tentative D call: TRBD1 (6 bases). CDR1 and CDR2 (germline): MDHEN, SYDVKM. V was cut by 2 bases and J by 12 bases, with 16 bases left in between. The CDR3 is made up of 13 amino acids. The CDR3 reads CASSLPPSTGNTF. In DNA, the CDR3 is TGTGCCAGCAGTTTACCCCCCTCGACAGGTAACACCTTC.

This chain links TRBV6-2 or TRBV6-3 with TRBJ1-1, with D unclear. Germline V gene sequence: CDR1 MNHEY, CDR2 SVGEGT. The CDR3 is made up of 13 amino acids. The ends were cut back, 2 bases at V and 1 base at J, with 5 bases in the middle. The CDR3 bases are TGTGCCAGCAGTTACCAGTCGAACACTGAAGCTTTCTTT. Encoded protein: CASSYQSNTEAFF.

The chain carries TRBV5-1 and TRBJ2-7; D remains unclear. The CDR3 is 13 amino acids. Germline values: CDR1 SGHRS, CDR2 YFSETQ. The V end lost 0 bases, the J end lost 7 bases, and 11 bases lay between the germline ends. CDR3 DNA sequence: TGCGCCAGCAGCTTGGTGCAGGAAGGAGAGCAGTACTTC. Its translation is CASSLVQEGEQYF.

In this sample, this clone turned up once. The chain has TRBV6-1 and TRBJ1-5, with TRBD1 identical over 8 bases. Germline lookup yields CDR1 MNHNS and CDR2 SASEGT. The CDR3 covers 18 residues. The V segment lost 0 bases and the J segment 4 bases; nucleotides outside the gene matches: 11. The CDR3 protein is CASSEALHGDRYNQPQHF. For the CDR3, the DNA is TGTGCCAGCAGTGAAGCGCTTCATGGGGACAGGTATAATCAGCCCCAGCATTTT.

The gene calls are TRBV24-1 and TRBJ2-3; 14 nucleotides line up with TRBD2. The CDR3 extends over 17 amino acids. Germline CDR1 is KGHDR and CDR2 is SFDVKD. After removal of 4 bases from V and 3 bases from J, the junction contained 5 bases not matched to a gene. The CDR3 region is CATSERTSGRSTDTQYF. The CDR3 DNA reads TGTGCCACCAGTGAGAGGACTAGCGGGAGGTCGACAGATACGCAGTATTTT.

The chain carries TRBV7-3 and TRBJ1-1; D unclear. V dropped 1 base and J dropped 5 bases, with 11 bases sitting between them. Germline V lookup: CDR1 SGHTA, CDR2 FQGTGA. The CDR3 length is 14 residues. The CDR3 DNA follows: TGTGCCAGCAGCTTAAGGGGAGGGATGACTGAAGCTTTCTTT. It translates to CASSLRGGMTEAFF.

V is TRBV28 and J is TRBJ1-2; D remains unclear. CDR1 and CDR2 (germline): MDHEN, SYDVKM. The CDR3 loop spans 13 amino acids. Between the trimmed V and J ends, which lost 2 bases and 13 bases, there was a span of 17 bases. CDR3 sequence (DNA): TGTGCCAGCAGTTTAGGGCCGGCAATGAGTATCACCTTC. Translated: CASSLGPAMSITF.

V and J are TRBV19 and TRBJ1-5; D possibly corresponds to TRBD1 (6 bases). This CDR3 region has 15 residues. V was clipped by 4 bases and J by 4 bases, with 14 bases between them. The germline CDR1 and CDR2 sequences are LNHDA and SQIVND (reference sequence). As DNA, the CDR3 is TGTGCCAGTAGTACTCGGACAGACTTAAATCAGCCCCAGCATTTT. Its protein product is CASSTRTDLNQPQHF.

The genes are TRBV2 and TRBJ2-5; the match to TRBD2 covers 10 bases. V shed 6 bases, J shed 5 bases, and the junction held 6 bases outside the gene matches. Germline CDR1 reads SNHLY; CDR2 reads FYNNEI. CDR3 length: 14 residues. The CDR3 spells CASSDLAGVETQYF. CDR3 nucleotide sequence: TGTGCCAGCAGCGACCTAGCGGGAGTGGAGACCCAGTACTTC.

The V gene is TRBV7-8, the J gene TRBJ2-3, with a weak D call TRBD2 (5 bases). From germline, CDR1 is SGHVS and CDR2 FQNEAQ. V lost 5 bases and J lost 6, with 24 bases in between. The CDR3 length is 17 residues. The CDR3 bases are TGTGCCAGCAGCCCCGCCGGTGGGAGAGGCTTGTGGGATACGCAGTATTTT. Translation gives CASSPAGGRGLWDTQYF.

This chain links TRBV7-8 with TRBJ1-1; D may be TRBD1 (5 bases). Trimming stripped 1 base from V and 4 bases from J, with 13 bases between. CDR1 is SGHVS and CDR2 is FQNEAQ in the germline V gene. This CDR3 is built from 15 residues. CDR3 sequence reads: CASSLGEGPLTEAFF. In nucleotides, the CDR3 is TGTGCCAGCAGCTTAGGGGAGGGGCCCCTCACTGAAGCTTTCTTT. Based on the CDR3 plus reference TRBV7-8 and TRBJ1-1, the full variable domain is GAGVSQSPRYKVAKRGQDVALRCDPISGHVSLFWYQQALGQGPEFLTYFQNEAQLDKSGLPSDRFFAERPEGSVSTLKIQRTQQEDSAVYLCASSLGEGPLTEAFFGQGTRLTVV.

By share, this clone counts as medium-sized. The chain joins TRBV27 to TRBJ1-5; 10 nucleotides match TRBD1. Trimming took 4 bases from V and 6 from J; bases not matched to a gene: 3. The CDR3 contains 14 residues. The germline V gene encodes CDR1 MNHEY and CDR2 SMNVEV (reference sequence). The CDR3 spells CASSWGQGSQPQHF. CDR3 DNA: TGTGCCAGCAGTTGGGGACAGGGGAGTCAGCCCCAGCATTTT.

This chain connects TRBV18 to TRBJ2-1; the match to TRBD2 covers 7 bases. Germline trimming cut 1 base from V and 0 bases from J; bases unmatched to any gene: 3. Germline CDR1 reads KGHSH; CDR2 reads LQKENI. The CDR3 extends over 16 amino acids. CDR3 sequence reads: CASSPQRDVSYNEQFF. Written as DNA, the CDR3 is TGTGCCAGCTCACCACAGCGGGACGTCTCCTACAATGAGCAGTTCTTC.

The CDR3 is CASRTSGPLTEQYF. Written as DNA, the CDR3 is TGTGCCAGCAGGACTAGCGGGCCCCTCACCGAGCAGTACTTC. This chain connects TRBV28 to TRBJ2-7, with 10 bases aligning to TRBD2. Germline V CDR1 and CDR2: MDHEN, SYDVKM. Trimming removed 6 bases from V and 6 bases from J; junction bases left unmatched: 8. This CDR3 spans 14 amino acids.

CDR3 coding DNA: TGTGCCAGCAGCTTATTTGCGGGGGCTTTCTTT. Translation gives CASSLFAGAFF. J is TRBJ1-1 and V is TRBV7-9, with D uncertain. This CDR3 comprises 11 residues. V was trimmed by 2 bases and J by 11 bases, leaving 9 bases between them. Germline CDR1 is SEHNR and CDR2 is FQNEAQ (reference sequence).

This chain uses TRBV24-1 with TRBJ2-5; D possibly corresponds to TRBD2 (6 bases). Deletions cut 9 bases from V and 2 bases from J, with 12 bases between. This CDR3 region has 13 residues. The germline gives CDR1 KGHDR, CDR2 SFDVKD. The CDR3 DNA reads as TGTGCCACCTCGGGACTTTCACAAGAGACCCAGTACTTC. Amino acids: CATSGLSQETQYF.

V and J are TRBV20-1 and TRBJ2-3; D gene uncertain. CDR1 DFQATT and CDR2 SNEGSKA come from the germline V gene (reference sequence). The CDR3 sequence is 11 residues long. Trimming stripped 3 bases from V and 5 bases from J, with 6 bases between. Here the CDR3 DNA reads TGCAGTGCTAGGCCTATAGATACGCAGTATTTT. Translated: CSARPIDTQYF.

This CDR3 is CASGLGTSGSSYEQYF. Written as DNA, the CDR3 is TGTGCTAGTGGTTTAGGGACTAGCGGCAGCTCCTACGAGCAGTACTTC. The chain carries TRBV12-5 and TRBJ2-7; 11 bases match TRBD2. The CDR3 is made up of 16 amino acids. The germline V gene encodes CDR1 LGHNT and CDR2 FRNRAP. V lost 3 bases and J lost 0; bases outside the gene matches: 4.

The rearrangement uses TRBV5-8 and TRBJ2-5; 8 bases match TRBD2. Per the germline V gene, CDR1 is SGHTS and CDR2 is YDEGEE. V trimming: 0 bases; J trimming: 4 bases; junction bases outside the gene matches: 5. The CDR3 loop spans 15 amino acids. Here the CDR3 reads CASSLVPSGRETQYF. The CDR3 nucleotides are TGTGCCAGCAGCTTGGTTCCTAGCGGGCGAGAGACCCAGTACTTC.